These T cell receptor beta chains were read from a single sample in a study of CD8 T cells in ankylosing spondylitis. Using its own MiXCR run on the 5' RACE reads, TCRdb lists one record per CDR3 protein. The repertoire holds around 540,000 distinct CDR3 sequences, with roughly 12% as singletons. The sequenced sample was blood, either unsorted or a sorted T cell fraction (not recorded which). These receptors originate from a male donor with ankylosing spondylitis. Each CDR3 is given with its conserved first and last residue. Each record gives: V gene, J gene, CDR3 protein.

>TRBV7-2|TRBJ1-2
CASGGDRRLNYGYTF
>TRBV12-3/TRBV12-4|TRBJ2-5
CASRTGTGGEETQYF
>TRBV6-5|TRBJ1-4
CASSSITTGEKLFF
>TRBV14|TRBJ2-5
CASSQVTGRGGETQYF
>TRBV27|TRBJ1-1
CASSLYFGTEAFF
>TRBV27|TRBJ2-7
CASSPLFETGGYVYEQYF
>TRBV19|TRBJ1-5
CASRGEGKPQHF
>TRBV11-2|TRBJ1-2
CASSLVMWQGRANYGYTF
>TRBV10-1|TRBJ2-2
CAEPAELFF
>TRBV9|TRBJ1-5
CASSGGAGRDQPQHF